Below, 18 T cell receptor beta chains from the same sample are listed, as sequenced in a study of T cells in Graves' hyperthyroidism and ophthalmopathy. Amplified regions were TCR beta CDR3 sequences from RNA transcripts. Carried out on the TCR CDR3, a first-round RT-PCR used the HTBI primer set. A single record per CDR3 protein comes from TCRdb applying MiXCR to the multiplex PCR reads. The sample shows 500,000 to 600,000 distinct CDR3 sequences, just over 45% of them seen only once. The sample consisted of peripheral blood or thyroid tissue (not recorded which). The receptors derive from a woman aged 18-29 years with Graves' hyperthyroidism.

This clonotype was recorded at least ten times. The genes are TRBV2 and TRBJ1-6; no definite D call. The germline CDR1 and CDR2 sequences are SNHLY and FYNNEI. Trimming cost V 1 base and J 0 bases, with 10 bases left between them. The CDR3 length is 17 residues. CDR3 DNA sequence: TGTGCCAGCAGTGAAGGGTCGGGGAGCTCCTATAATTCACCCCTCCACTTT. Residues: CASSEGSGSSYNSPLHF.

This clonotype was detected ten times or more. This chain uses TRBV29-1 with TRBJ2-2; D unclear. Germline CDR1 SQVTM, CDR2 ANQGSEA. The CDR3 is 15 residues long. The ends were cut back, 0 bases at V and 3 bases at J, with 11 bases in the middle. CDR3: CSVEDRTADTGELFF. DNA of the CDR3: TGCAGCGTTGAAGATCGGACGGCTGACACCGGGGAGCTGTTTTTT.

As to this clonotype: This may stem from a read error, because a much larger clone lies one nucleotide away. The chain combines TRBV7-8 with TRBJ2-7, with 11 positions matching TRBD2. V lost 11 bases, J lost 5 bases, and 11 bases stayed unmatched. CDR1 SGHVS and CDR2 FQNEAQ come from the germline V gene. The CDR3 runs 14 residues. CDR3: CAWSVASGRNEQYF. CDR3 bases: TGTGCCTGGAGTGTTGCTAGCGGGAGGAACGAGCAGTACTTC.

This clonotype has ten or more counts. The chain couples TRBV27 to TRBJ1-5, with D tentatively TRBD1 (5 bases). Germline V gene data show CDR1 as MNHEY and CDR2 as SMNVEV (reference sequence). The CDR3 consists of 14 residues. V was trimmed by 3 bases and J by 3 bases, leaving 9 bases between them. The DNA of the CDR3 is TGTGCCAGCAGTTTTTCAGGGCCCAATCAGCCCCAGCATTTT. Its protein product is CASSFSGPNQPQHF.

The rearrangement links TRBV15 to TRBJ1-2; possible D gene TRBD1, 6 bases. Germline V lookup: CDR1 LNHNV, CDR2 YYDKDF (reference sequence). The V end was cut by 3 bases, the J end by 7 bases, with 12 bases between. This CDR3 comprises 13 residues. This CDR3 reads CATSSLGGGGYTF. CDR3 DNA sequence: TGTGCCACCAGCAGCTTAGGGGGAGGTGGCTACACCTTC.

This clonotype appeared many times. The V gene is TRBV4-2, the J gene TRBJ2-7; 9 positions agree with TRBD1. Trimming at V came to 1 base and at J to 0 bases, leaving 4 bases not matched to a gene. The CDR3 contains 16 residues. Germline V gene lookup returns CDR1 LGHNA and CDR2 YNFKEQ. The CDR3 reads CASSQGGQGDSYEQYF. CDR3 DNA sequence: TGTGCCAGCAGCCAAGGGGGACAGGGTGACTCCTACGAGCAGTACTTC.

Only a few counts were recorded for this clonotype. Being one base from a much bigger clone, this may be a read error. The V gene is TRBV10-3, the J gene TRBJ1-2; tentative D call: TRBD1 (5 bases). V lost 5 bases and J lost 1, with 14 bases in between. This CDR3 region has 15 residues. CDR1 is ENHRY, CDR2 SYGVKD, per germline. The CDR3 loop is CAISPRDVNNYGYTF. In DNA form, the CDR3 reads TGTGCCATCAGTCCAAGGGACGTAAATAACTATGGCTACACCTTC.

This clonotype has at least ten counts. The CDR3 sequence is CASSLLQGTLGAFF. The CDR3, as DNA: TGTGCCAGCAGCCTCCTCCAGGGTACCCTGGGAGCTTTCTTT. The rearrangement joins TRBV12-3 or TRBV12-4 to TRBJ1-1; perhaps TRBD1 as D (5 bases). The length of the CDR3 is 14 residues. The ends were cut back, 6 bases at V and 10 bases at J, with 21 bases in the middle.

Only one count was recorded for this clonotype. The rearrangement links TRBV7-8 to TRBJ1-2; 10 bases agree with TRBD1. With V trimmed by 5 bases and J by 6 bases, 6 bases remained unmatched. There are 14 residues in the CDR3. Germline V gene data show CDR1 as SGHVS and CDR2 as FQNEAQ. The CDR3 bases are TGTGCCAGCAGCACGACAGGGGGCGCCGATGGCTACACCTTC. Its translation: CASSTTGGADGYTF.

This clonotype appeared a few times. The CDR3 nucleotides are TGTGCCAGCAGCAGGCAGTACGATGAGCAGTTCTTC. Its translation is CASSRQYDEQFF. The gene calls are TRBV2 and TRBJ2-1; D unclear. Germline values: CDR1 SNHLY, CDR2 FYNNEI. V was pared by 6 bases and J by 8 bases, with 11 bases between. The CDR3 spans 12 residues.

This clonotype was observed at least ten times. The gene calls are TRBV12-3 or TRBV12-4 and TRBJ1-2; tentative D call: TRBD1 (6 bases). V was trimmed by 0 bases and J by 7 bases, leaving 12 bases between them. The CDR3 extends over 14 amino acids. CDR3: CASSLAIGGGGYTF. DNA of the CDR3: TGTGCCAGCAGTTTAGCGATAGGGGGTGGTGGCTACACCTTC.

There are many counts of this clonotype. In DNA, the CDR3 is TGTGCCAGCAGTTACTTGGGCAACGTGCGGGGCTACACCTTC. This translates into CASSYLGNVRGYTF. This chain uses TRBV6-5 with TRBJ1-2; D not certain. CDR3 length equals 14 residues. V gave up 1 base and J gave up 8 bases, with 14 bases separating them. In germline, CDR1 is MNHEY, CDR2 SVGAGI.

The chain has TRBV7-9 and TRBJ1-3, with D tentatively TRBD1 (5 bases). Germline lookup yields CDR1 SEHNR and CDR2 FQNEAQ (reference sequence). This CDR3 is built from 18 residues. The V end lost 5 bases, the J end lost 0 bases, and 20 bases lay between the germline ends. CDR3 in amino acids: CASSITAPGRNSGNTIYF. CDR3 DNA sequence: TGTGCCAGCAGCATAACCGCTCCGGGACGGAACTCTGGAAACACCATATATTTT. Complete variable domain (other parts from reference TRBV7-9 and TRBJ1-3): DTGVSQNPRHKITKRGQNVTFRCDPISEHNRLYWYRQTLGQGPEFLTYFQNEAQLEKSRLLSDRFSAERPKGSFSTLEIQRTEQGDSAMYLCASSITAPGRNSGNTIYFGEGSWLTVV.

The rearrangement uses TRBV11-1 and TRBJ2-7; D possibly corresponds to TRBD1 (6 bases). From germline, CDR1 is SGHAT and CDR2 FQDESV (reference sequence). Trimming cost V 5 bases and J 3 bases, with 20 bases left between them. CDR3 length: 16 residues. The CDR3 reads CASSIGSRAGDYEQYF. The CDR3 DNA reads TGTGCCAGCAGCATAGGGTCAAGGGCAGGGGACTACGAGCAGTACTTC.

There are many counts of this clonotype. This sequence joins TRBV19 and TRBJ2-2; a weak D match, TRBD1 (6 bases). CDR3 length: 14 amino acids. The ends were cut back, 10 bases at V and 4 bases at J, with 16 bases in the middle. From germline, CDR1 is LNHDA and CDR2 SQIVND (reference sequence). Here the CDR3 reads CATRRGTGTGELFF. CDR3 coding DNA: TGTGCCACCCGAAGGGGGACCGGCACCGGGGAGCTGTTTTTT.

In its sample, this clonotype was seen many times. This chain links TRBV27 with TRBJ2-7; D is possibly TRBD2 (5 bases). The CDR3 covers 14 residues. V was trimmed by 6 bases and J by 0 bases, leaving 12 bases between them. Germline values: CDR1 MNHEY, CDR2 SMNVEV (reference sequence). CDR3 nucleotides: TGTGCCAGCAGGAAGAGCGGTTTCTCCTACGAGCAGTACTTC. Translation gives CASRKSGFSYEQYF.

V usage is TRBV27 and J usage is TRBJ2-7; tentatively, D is TRBD1 (6 bases). The J call may not be correct, given that the DNA end is closer to TRBJ2-1. Germline values: CDR1 MNHEY, CDR2 SMNVEV (reference sequence). This CDR3 has 14 amino acids. CDR3 residues: CASSWRLQGNEQFF. The CDR3 DNA is TGTGCCAGCAGTTGGCGACTACAGGGAAATGAGCAGTTCTTC.

This clonotype was found many times. The genes are TRBV19 and TRBJ2-7; 9 bases are shared with TRBD1. CDR3 size: 14 residues. The V and J ends lost 7 bases and 2 bases, in that order; junction bases with no gene match: 6. Germline V gene lookup returns CDR1 LNHDA and CDR2 SQIVND (reference sequence). Here the CDR3 reads CASTLGQGAYEQYF. CDR3 coding DNA: TGTGCCAGTACCTTGGGACAGGGTGCCTACGAGCAGTACTTC.